The rows below give T cell receptor beta chains drawn from one sample of a study of OX40 agonist ivuxolimab in advanced cancers. Measured with immunoSEQ multiplex PCR; TCRdb has only the in-frame clones, and not every one. The table has roughly 70,000 clones, 70% to 90% seen once. The sample here was CD4+ or CD8+ T cells sorted from blood, taken in a trial of the OX40 agonist ivuxolimab. The source of these receptors is an adult with an advanced solid tumor such as melanoma, head and neck, liver or kidney cancer. Each CDR3 is given with its conserved first and last residue. A D gene is named only where the DNA matches it firmly. Size is omitted from some rows. Given values are once, few, many or a class for expanded clones.

V gene	J gene	D gene	clone size	CDR3 DNA	CDR3 protein
TRBV29-1	TRBJ1-1	TRBD1	NA	TGCAGCGTGGGGGACAGGCGGAACACTGAAGCTTTCTTT	CSVGDRRNTEAFF
TRBV10-1	TRBJ1-1	NA	NA	TGCGCCAGCAGCGAGACAGGGAACACTGAAGCTTTCTTT	CASSETGNTEAFF
TRBV4-2	TRBJ1-3	NA	once	TGTGCCAGCAGCCAAAGGACAGTGTCCGGAAACACCATATATTTT	CASSQRTVSGNTIYF
TRBV10-3	TRBJ2-7	NA	few	TGTGCCATCAGCGGCAGCTCCTACGAGCAGTACTTC	CAISGSSYEQYF
TRBV2	TRBJ1-5	NA	NA	TGTGCCAGCAGTGAGGAAGGGAATCAGCCCCAGCATTTT	CASSEEGNQPQHF
TRBV2	TRBJ1-1	TRBD1	NA	TGTGCCAGCAGTGAAGGAGGACAGGGGGCTGTGGGAGCTTTCTTT	CASSEGGQGAVGAFF
TRBV21-1	TRBJ1-2	NA	NA	TGTGCCAGCCGACGGGACAGGTCGTTAGCTAACTATGGCTACACCTTC	CASRRDRSLANYGYTF
TRBV5-1	TRBJ2-5	NA	NA	TGCGCCAGCAGCTTTGGGGTAGGGGAGACCCAGTACTTC	CASSFGVGETQYF
TRBV18	TRBJ1-1	NA	NA	TGTGCCAGCTCACCACAACAAGGAAGTGGCACTGAAGCTTTCTTT	CASSPQQGSGTEAFF
TRBV4-2	TRBJ1-5	NA	few	TGTGCCAGCAGCCAAGAGATGACAGGCAGTATGCCCCAGCATTTT	CASSQEMTGSMPQHF
TRBV18	TRBJ2-3	NA	NA	TGTGCCAGCTCACCCCCACAGGCAGGGGGGAGTGTAGATACGCAGTATTTT	CASSPPQAGGSVDTQYF
TRBV5-1	TRBJ2-1	TRBD2	NA	TGCGCCAGCAGCGGTAGCGGGGGGGGCGATGAGCAGTTCTTC	CASSGSGGGDEQFF
TRBV11-2	TRBJ1-1	NA	NA	TGTGCCAGCAGTACTGGGGCAGGGATTTCTGAAGCTTTCTTT	CASSTGAGISEAFF
TRBV27	TRBJ1-2	NA	NA	TGTGCCAGCAGTTTATCCCGTCCCACGGGCGGCTACACCTTC	CASSLSRPTGGYTF
TRBV12-5	TRBJ2-7	NA	NA	TGTGCTAGTGCCATACATGACCGTTCAGAGCAGTACTTC	CASAIHDRSEQYF
TRBV7-3	TRBJ1-1	NA	NA	TGTGCCAGCAGCCTGACGGGGGCGAACACTGAAGCTTTCTTT	CASSLTGANTEAFF
TRBV2	TRBJ2-3	TRBD1	NA	TGTGCCAGCAGTTCCCAGACAGGGCGCACAGATACGCAGTATTTT	CASSSQTGRTDTQYF
TRBV4-1	TRBJ2-1	TRBD1	NA	TGCGCCAGCAGCGCGCATCGGACAGGGGGTTACAATGAGCAGTTCTTC	CASSAHRTGGYNEQFF
TRBV28	TRBJ1-5	NA	few	TGTGCCAGCACCCTATGGGGGGATCAGCCCCAGCATTTT	CASTLWGDQPQHF
TRBV25-1	TRBJ1-4	NA	NA	TGTGCCAGCAGTGAATTGGGGGAGGGCGGTGAAAAACTGTTTTTT	CASSELGEGGEKLFF